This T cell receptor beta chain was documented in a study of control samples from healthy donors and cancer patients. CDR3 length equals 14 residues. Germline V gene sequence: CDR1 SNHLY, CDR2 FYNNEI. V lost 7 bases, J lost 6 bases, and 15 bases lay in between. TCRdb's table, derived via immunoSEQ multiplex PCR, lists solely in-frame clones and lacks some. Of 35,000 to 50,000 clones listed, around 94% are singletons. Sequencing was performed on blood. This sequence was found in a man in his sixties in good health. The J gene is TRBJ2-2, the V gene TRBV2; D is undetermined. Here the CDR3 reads CASKALGLSGELFF. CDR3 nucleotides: TGTGCCAGCAAGGCCCTAGGCCTCTCCGGGGAGCTGTTTTTT. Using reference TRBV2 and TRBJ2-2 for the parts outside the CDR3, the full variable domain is EPEVTQTPSHQVTQMGQEVILRCVPISNHLYFYWYRQILGQKVEFLVSFYNNEISEKSEIFDDQFSVERPDGSNFTLKIRSTKLEDSAMYFCASKALGLSGELFFGEGSRLTVL.